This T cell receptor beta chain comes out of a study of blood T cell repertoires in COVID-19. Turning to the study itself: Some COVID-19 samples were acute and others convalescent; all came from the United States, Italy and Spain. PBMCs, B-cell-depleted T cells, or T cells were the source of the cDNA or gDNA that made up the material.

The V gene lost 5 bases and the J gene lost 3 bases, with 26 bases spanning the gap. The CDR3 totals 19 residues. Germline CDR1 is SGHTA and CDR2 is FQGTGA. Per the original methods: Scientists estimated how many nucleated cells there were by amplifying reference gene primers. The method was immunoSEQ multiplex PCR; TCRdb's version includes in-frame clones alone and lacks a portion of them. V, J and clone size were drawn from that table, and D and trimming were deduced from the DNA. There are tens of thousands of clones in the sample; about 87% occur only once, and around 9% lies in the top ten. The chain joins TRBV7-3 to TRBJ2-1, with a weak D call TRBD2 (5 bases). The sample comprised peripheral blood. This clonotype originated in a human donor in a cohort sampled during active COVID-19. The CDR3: CASSPRSFRGSYSYNEQFF. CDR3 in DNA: TGTGCCAGCAGCCCCAGATCTTTTCGAGGGTCCTATAGCTACAATGAGCAGTTCTTC.